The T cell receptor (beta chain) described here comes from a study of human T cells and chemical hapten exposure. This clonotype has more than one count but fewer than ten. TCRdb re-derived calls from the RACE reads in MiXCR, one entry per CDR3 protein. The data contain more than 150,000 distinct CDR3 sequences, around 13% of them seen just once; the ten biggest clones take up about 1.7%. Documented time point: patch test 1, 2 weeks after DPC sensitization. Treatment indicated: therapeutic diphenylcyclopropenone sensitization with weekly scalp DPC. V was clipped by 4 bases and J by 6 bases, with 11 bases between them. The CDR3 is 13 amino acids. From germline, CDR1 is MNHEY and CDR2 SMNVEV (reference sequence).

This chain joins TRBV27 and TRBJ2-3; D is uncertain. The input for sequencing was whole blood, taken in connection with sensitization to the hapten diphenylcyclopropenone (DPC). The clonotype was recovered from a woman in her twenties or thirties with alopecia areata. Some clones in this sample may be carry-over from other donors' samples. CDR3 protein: CASSYVQKDTQYF. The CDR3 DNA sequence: TGTGCCAGCAGTTACGTACAGAAGGATACGCAGTATTTT.